This TCR beta chain was profiled in a study of T cell responses to AZD1222 COVID-19 vaccine. Germline values: CDR1 MDHEN, CDR2 SYDVKM. The CDR3 has 17 amino acids. V was pared by 8 bases and J by 5 bases, with 17 bases of the junction left unmatched. Using immunoSEQ multiplex PCR, the repertoire was profiled, and TCRdb retains in-frame clones only, with some absent. This sample has about 140,000 clones, with 92% found just once. The chain joins TRBV28 to TRBJ2-1; 8 bases match TRBD2. This TCR was sampled from an adult in good health. The sample here was peripheral blood, taken on day 0 of AZD1222 vaccination. CDR3 DNA sequence: TGTGCCAGCTTCCCCCCCAGCGGGAGAGATCGAGACAATGAGCAGTTCTTC. As protein: CASFPPSGRDRDNEQFF.